This TCR beta chain was sequenced in a study of shared clonotypes between healthy human individuals. The CDR3 is 15 amino acids. Looked up from germline, CDR1 is SGHAT and CDR2 is FQNNGV. V lost 3 bases, J lost 0 bases, and 9 bases lay in between. General study points: Limitation of the genetic and exposure-history diversity represented came from the few donors. In this cohort, only blood was sampled, and tissue repertoires likely differ.

A remark on this clone: Antigen: not known.

Produced via immunoSEQ multiplex PCR; TCRdb's table is partial and in-frame only. The table includes about 490,000 clones, around three quarters detected once. Nashville, Tennessee was home to all donors, each a Caucasian adult. The J gene is TRBJ1-3, the V gene TRBV11-2; D unresolved. The TCR comes from a woman aged 40-49 years in good health. Some clones in this sample may be carry-over from other donors' samples. Sequences were obtained from PBMCs. CDR3 DNA: TGTGCCAGCAGCTTCAGTGAAAGCTCTGGAAACACCATATATTTT. This sequence encodes CASSFSESSGNTIYF.